This TCR beta chain was captured in a study of T-cell reconstitution after alpha-beta-depleted transplantation in children. TCRbeta library construction was performed incorporating unique molecular identifiers. TCRdb fed the PCR reads into MiXCR, producing one record per CDR3 protein. The data show 130,000 to 150,000 distinct CDR3 sequences, 8.8% seen once. With regard to this clonotype: Its antigen is undetermined.

Overall study results and limits: Approximately two months post-transplant, alpha-beta T cells reportedly originated from several hundred expanded graft clones.

The V segment lost 3 bases and the J segment 0 bases; nucleotides outside the gene matches: 4. Germline V gene lookup returns CDR1 SGDLS and CDR2 YYNGEE. The CDR3 runs to 16 residues. Source: PBMCs, mostly from graft donor cells, taken 180 days after TCRalphabeta/CD19-depleted stem cell transplant. V is TRBV9 and J is TRBJ2-2; 8 bases agree with TRBD1. The origin of this receptor is a female patient aged 2-15 years who had a stem cell transplant for congenital amegakaryocytic thrombocytopenia, so the T cells may come from the graft donor. DNA for the CDR3: TGTGCCAGCAGCGCTCAACAGGGGGCGAACACCGGGGAGCTGTTTTTT. It is translated as CASSAQQGANTGELFF.